This T cell receptor beta chain originates from a study of blood T cells in healthy people across ages. The CDR3 totals 14 residues. Germline loops: CDR1 MNHEY, CDR2 SMNVEV (reference sequence). For this clonotype: An end of the junction differs from the germline gene, which may be a read error.

Combining a sample-barcoded 5' primer with a J-beta primer mix, a second PCR ran for roughly 7 to 12 cycles. A single record per CDR3 protein comes from TCRdb applying MiXCR to the 5' RACE reads. The sample holds 800,000 to 950,000 distinct CDR3 sequences, roughly 29% seen once. The sample also formed part of further work on T cells of mothers and their children.

Sequencing was done on a sample of blood. The rearrangement links TRBV27 to TRBJ1-1; D is unresolved. The sequence derives from a woman aged 40-49 years in good health. The CDR3 reads CAGSFLNLNTEAFF. The CDR3 nucleotides are TGTGCCGGCAGTTTCCTAAATTTGAACACTGAAGCTTTCTTT.